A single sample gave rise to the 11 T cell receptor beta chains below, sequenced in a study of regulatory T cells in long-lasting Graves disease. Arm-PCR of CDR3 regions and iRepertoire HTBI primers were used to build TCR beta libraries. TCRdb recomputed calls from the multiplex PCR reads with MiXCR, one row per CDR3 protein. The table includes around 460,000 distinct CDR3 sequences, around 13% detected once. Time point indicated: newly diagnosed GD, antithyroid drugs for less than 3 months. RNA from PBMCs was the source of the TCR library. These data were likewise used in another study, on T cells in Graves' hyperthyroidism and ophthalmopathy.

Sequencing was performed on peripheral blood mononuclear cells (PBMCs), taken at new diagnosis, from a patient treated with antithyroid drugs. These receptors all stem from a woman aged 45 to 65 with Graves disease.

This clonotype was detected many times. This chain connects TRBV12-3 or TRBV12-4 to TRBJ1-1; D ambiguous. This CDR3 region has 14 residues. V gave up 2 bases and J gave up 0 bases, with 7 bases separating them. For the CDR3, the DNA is TGTGCCAGCAGTTTAAGCCAGATGAACACTGAAGCTTTCTTT. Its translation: CASSLSQMNTEAFF.

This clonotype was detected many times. CDR3 amino acids: CASSIVLAGNNEQFF. The CDR3, as DNA: TGTGCCAGTAGTATAGTACTAGCGGGGAACAATGAGCAGTTCTTC. V is TRBV19 and J is TRBJ2-1; the match to TRBD2 covers 10 bases. This CDR3 has 15 amino acids. Germline values: CDR1 LNHDA, CDR2 SQIVND (reference sequence). V gave up 1 base and J gave up 5 bases; unmatched junction bases: 2.

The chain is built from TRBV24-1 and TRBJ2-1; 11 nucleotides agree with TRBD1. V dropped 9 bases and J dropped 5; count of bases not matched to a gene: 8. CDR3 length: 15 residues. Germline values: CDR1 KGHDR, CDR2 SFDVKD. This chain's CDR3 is CATHGTGGDDNEQFF. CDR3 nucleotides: TGTGCCACCCACGGGACAGGGGGTGATGACAATGAGCAGTTCTTC.

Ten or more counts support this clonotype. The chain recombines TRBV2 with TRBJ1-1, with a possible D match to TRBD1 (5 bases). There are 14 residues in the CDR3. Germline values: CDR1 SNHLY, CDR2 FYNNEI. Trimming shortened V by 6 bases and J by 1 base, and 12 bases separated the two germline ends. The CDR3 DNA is TGTGCCAGCAGCGACGGAGGGACGAACACTGAAGCTTTCTTT. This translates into CASSDGGTNTEAFF.

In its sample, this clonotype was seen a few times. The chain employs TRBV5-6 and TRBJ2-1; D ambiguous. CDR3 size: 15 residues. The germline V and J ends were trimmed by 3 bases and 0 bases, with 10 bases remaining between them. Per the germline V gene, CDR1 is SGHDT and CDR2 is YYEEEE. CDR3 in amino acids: CASSSKVGSYNEQFF. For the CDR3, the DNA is TGTGCCAGCAGCTCGAAAGTAGGCTCCTACAATGAGCAGTTCTTC.

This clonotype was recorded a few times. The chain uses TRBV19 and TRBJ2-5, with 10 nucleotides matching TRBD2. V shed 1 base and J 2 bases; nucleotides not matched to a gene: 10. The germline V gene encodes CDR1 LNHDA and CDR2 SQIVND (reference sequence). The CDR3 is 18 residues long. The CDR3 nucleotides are TGTGCCAGTAGTATAGGACGTGCTAGCGGGAGCTCGCAAGAGACCCAGTACTTC. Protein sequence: CASSIGRASGSSQETQYF.

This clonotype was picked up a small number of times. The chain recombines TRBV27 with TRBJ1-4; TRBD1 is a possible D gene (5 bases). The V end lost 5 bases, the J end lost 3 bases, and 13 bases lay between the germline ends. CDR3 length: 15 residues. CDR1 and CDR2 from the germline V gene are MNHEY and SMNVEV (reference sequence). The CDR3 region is CASSDPRGSNEKLFF. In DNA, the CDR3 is TGTGCCAGCAGTGATCCACGGGGGTCTAATGAAAAACTGTTTTTT.

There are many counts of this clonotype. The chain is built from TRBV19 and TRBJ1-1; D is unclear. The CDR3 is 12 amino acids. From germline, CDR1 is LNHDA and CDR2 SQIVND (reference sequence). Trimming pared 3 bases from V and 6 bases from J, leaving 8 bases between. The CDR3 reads CASSILGAEAFF. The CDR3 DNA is TGTGCCAGTAGTATCCTGGGTGCTGAAGCTTTCTTT.

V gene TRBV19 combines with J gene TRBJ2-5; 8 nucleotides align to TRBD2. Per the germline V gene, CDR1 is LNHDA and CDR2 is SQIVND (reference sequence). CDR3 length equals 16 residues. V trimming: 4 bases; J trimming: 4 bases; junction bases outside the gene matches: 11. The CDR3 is CASSTSGSPLGETQYF. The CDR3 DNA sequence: TGTGCCAGTAGTACAAGCGGGAGCCCCCTCGGAGAGACCCAGTACTTC.

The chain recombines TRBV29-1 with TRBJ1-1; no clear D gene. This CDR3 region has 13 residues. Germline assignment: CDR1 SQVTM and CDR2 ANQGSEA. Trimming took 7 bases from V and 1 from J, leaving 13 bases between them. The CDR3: CSAAVSANTEAFF. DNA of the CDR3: TGCAGCGCTGCGGTCAGTGCGAACACTGAAGCTTTCTTT.

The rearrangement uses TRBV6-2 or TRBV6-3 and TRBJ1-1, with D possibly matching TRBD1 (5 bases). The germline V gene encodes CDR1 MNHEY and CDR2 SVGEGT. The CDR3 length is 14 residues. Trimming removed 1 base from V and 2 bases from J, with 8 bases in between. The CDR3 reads CASSYFDSNTEAFF. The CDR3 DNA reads TGTGCCAGCAGTTACTTTGACAGTAACACTGAAGCTTTCTTT.